This passage covers 30 T cell receptor beta chains from one sample sequenced in a study of PD-L1 blockade in urothelial cancer. Assay: immunoSEQ multiplex PCR; the TCRdb copy retains only in-frame clones and omits some. This table holds tens of thousands of clones, roughly 80% found once. Time point denoted: pretreatment peripheral blood. This sample comprised PBMCs, obtained around atezolizumab (anti-PD-L1) treatment. These receptors were obtained from a man aged 70 or older with urothelial cancer.

Comment on this clone: One end of the junction does not line up with germline, which may come from a read error. The chain combines TRBV7-7 with TRBJ2-1; possibly TRBD1 for D (6 bases). CDR1 SSHAT and CDR2 FNYEAQ come from the germline V gene (reference sequence). The CDR3 runs to 16 residues. The CDR3 here is CASSPLEGETYNEQFF. CDR3 bases: TGTGCTAGCAGCCCCCTAGAGGGGGAGACCTACAATGAGCAGTTCTTC.

This chain links TRBV7-8 with TRBJ2-5; 9 nucleotides agree with TRBD1. V trimming: 2 bases; J trimming: 1 base; junction bases outside the gene matches: 5. This CDR3 contains 16 residues. In germline, CDR1 is SGHVS, CDR2 FQNEAQ. The CDR3 spells CASSLRTGDGQETQYF. The CDR3 coding sequence is TGTGCCAGCAGCTTAAGGACAGGGGATGGCCAAGAGACCCAGTACTTC.

The rearrangement uses TRBV9 and TRBJ2-2, with 7 bases identical to TRBD2. The V and J ends lost 0 bases and 1 base, in that order; junction bases with no gene match: 3. The V gene's germline CDR1 is SGDLS and CDR2 YYNGEE. This CDR3 contains 16 residues. The CDR3 is CASSVEGLENTGELFF. The CDR3 DNA follows: TGTGCCAGCAGCGTAGAAGGACTAGAGAACACCGGGGAGCTGTTTTTT.

The chain recombines TRBV9 with TRBJ2-3, with 9 bases matching TRBD1. CDR1 is SGDLS, CDR2 YYNGEE, per germline. CDR3 size: 14 residues. V lost 3 bases, J lost 4 bases, and 3 bases stayed unmatched. CDR3 sequence reads: CASSAGQGPDTQYF. CDR3 DNA: TGTGCCAGCAGCGCCGGACAGGGGCCAGATACGCAGTATTTT.

The chain links TRBV18 to TRBJ1-5; D possibly corresponds to TRBD1 (5 bases). The CDR3 extends over 14 amino acids. From germline, CDR1 is KGHSH and CDR2 LQKENI. Trimming cost V 3 bases and J 2 bases, with 8 bases left between them. CDR3 DNA sequence: TGTGCCAGCTCACCTTCGGGGGGCAATCAGCCCCAGCATTTT. Its protein product is CASSPSGGNQPQHF.

V and J are TRBV5-6 and TRBJ2-7; tentatively, D is TRBD2 (6 bases). Germline CDR1 is SGHDT and CDR2 is YYEEEE. The CDR3 totals 14 residues. Trimming pared 0 bases from V and 3 bases from J, leaving 10 bases between. Here the CDR3 reads CASSLGGGSYEQYF. The CDR3 DNA reads as TGTGCCAGCAGCTTGGGTGGGGGGAGCTACGAGCAGTACTTC.

This sequence joins TRBV6-1 and TRBJ1-1; D unclear. This CDR3 region has 12 residues. The V end lost 10 bases, the J end lost 0 bases, and 9 bases lay between the germline ends. Per the germline V gene, CDR1 is MNHNS and CDR2 is SASEGT. In DNA form, the CDR3 reads TGTGCCACTACGAAGTTGAACACTGAAGCTTTCTTT. Its translation: CATTKLNTEAFF.

The chain carries TRBV5-1 and TRBJ1-4; perhaps TRBD1 as D (6 bases). The germline V gene has CDR1 SGHRS and CDR2 YFSETQ. This CDR3 comprises 15 residues. The ends were cut back, 5 bases at V and 0 bases at J, with 11 bases in the middle. The CDR3 loop is CASSDRQATNEKLFF. CDR3 sequence (DNA): TGCGCCAGCAGTGACAGGCAGGCAACTAATGAAAAACTGTTTTTT.

The chain is built from TRBV6-5 and TRBJ1-1, with TRBD1 matching over 10 bases. CDR1 is MNHEY and CDR2 is SVGAGI in the germline V gene. Unmatched junction bases numbered 4, after V lost 5 bases and J lost 1 base. This CDR3 spans 15 amino acids. CDR3: CASSPRQGANTEAFF. CDR3 in DNA: TGTGCCAGCAGTCCGCGACAGGGGGCGAACACTGAAGCTTTCTTT.

The chain links TRBV7-8 to TRBJ2-2; TRBD2 agrees at 10 bases. V gave up 5 bases and J gave up 0 bases; unmatched junction bases: 6. Germline V lookup: CDR1 SGHVS, CDR2 FQNEAQ. The CDR3 sequence is 17 residues long. This CDR3 reads CASSQVAGGTNTGELFF. The CDR3 coding sequence is TGTGCCAGCAGCCAGGTAGCGGGAGGCACGAACACCGGGGAGCTGTTTTTT.

This clone was recorded once. V is TRBV20-1 and J is TRBJ2-1, with a possible D match to TRBD2 (5 bases). The CDR3 covers 11 residues. Germline V gives CDR1 DFQATT, CDR2 SNEGSKA (reference sequence). V was trimmed by 3 bases and J by 8 bases, leaving 8 bases between them. This CDR3 is CSASPGDEQFF. In DNA, the CDR3 is TGCAGTGCTAGCCCCGGGGATGAGCAGTTCTTC.

The J gene is TRBJ2-1, the V gene TRBV4-1, with D possibly TRBD2 on 6 matching bases. The V gene's germline CDR1 is MGHRA and CDR2 YSYEKL. The CDR3 loop spans 14 amino acids. V lost 0 bases, J lost 4 bases, and 7 bases lay in between. The CDR3 DNA sequence: TGCGCCAGCAGCCAAGACCGGGGGTACAATGAGCAGTTCTTC. Translated: CASSQDRGYNEQFF.

The chain has TRBV11-2 and TRBJ2-5, with TRBD1 matching over 8 bases. CDR1 is SGHAT and CDR2 is FQNNGV in the germline V gene. The CDR3 sequence is 15 residues long. Germline trimming cut 3 bases from V and 5 bases from J; bases unmatched to any gene: 8. CDR3 coding DNA: TGTGCCAGCAGCTTTAGTACAGGGGGGACGGAGACCCAGTACTTC. This translates into CASSFSTGGTETQYF.

The rearrangement links TRBV7-2 to TRBJ2-5, with TRBD2 identical over 9 bases. The CDR3 consists of 15 residues. Per germline, CDR1 SGHTA and CDR2 FQGNSA. With V trimmed by 5 bases and J by 1 base, 5 bases remained unmatched. The CDR3 here is CASSPAGGVQETQYF. The CDR3 region has the DNA TGTGCCAGCAGCCCGGCGGGAGGGGTCCAAGAGACCCAGTACTTC.

The V and J genes are TRBV7-8 and TRBJ2-7; 11 nucleotides align to TRBD2. The CDR3 has 16 residues. CDR1 SGHVS and CDR2 FQNEAQ come from the germline V gene. V gave up 5 bases and J gave up 7 bases; unmatched junction bases: 13. The CDR3 sequence is CASSDIAGGPWREQYF. The CDR3 DNA reads as TGTGCCAGCAGCGATATAGCGGGAGGGCCCTGGAGGGAGCAGTACTTC.

The V gene is TRBV11-2, the J gene TRBJ2-2, with D possibly matching TRBD2 (6 bases). The CDR3 totals 14 residues. V was shortened by 5 bases and J by 8 bases, with 15 bases between the two germline ends. Per germline, CDR1 SGHAT and CDR2 FQNNGV. The CDR3 is CASSVLTRTGELFF. CDR3 sequence (DNA): TGTGCCAGCAGCGTCTTGACTAGGACTGGGGAGCTGTTTTTT.

The chain has TRBV9 and TRBJ1-1, with 7 positions matching TRBD1. Trimming cost V 4 bases and J 7 bases; bases outside gene matches: 7. From germline, CDR1 is SGDLS and CDR2 YYNGEE. The CDR3 is 13 amino acids. In nucleotides, the CDR3 is TGTGCCAGCAGCCCCGGGACAGAGGGTGAAGCTTTCTTT. It is translated as CASSPGTEGEAFF.

The CDR3: CASSEDTAHYEQYF. The CDR3 DNA reads as TGTGCCAGCAGTGAAGATACAGCTCACTACGAGCAGTACTTC. The chain recombines TRBV2 with TRBJ2-7, with no clear D. The CDR3 totals 14 residues. Looked up from germline, CDR1 is SNHLY and CDR2 is FYNNEI. Trimming cost V 1 base and J 3 bases, with 10 bases left between them.

The chain employs TRBV18 and TRBJ1-2; 12 bases map to TRBD1. Germline CDR1 reads KGHSH; CDR2 reads LQKENI. This CDR3 contains 17 residues. V lost 6 bases and J lost 4; bases outside the gene matches: 12. The CDR3 nucleotides are TGTGCCAGCTCTCTTGAAACCGGGACAGGGGGCAGCTATGGCTACACCTTC. Translating gives CASSLETGTGGSYGYTF.

Here the CDR3 DNA reads TGTGCTAGTGGTTTGGTACAGGACAGCTATGGCTACACCTTC. Translated: CASGLVQDSYGYTF. This chain connects TRBV12-5 to TRBJ1-2; perhaps TRBD1 as D (6 bases). V was trimmed by 0 bases and J by 4 bases, leaving 9 bases between them. CDR1 is LGHNT and CDR2 is FRNRAP in the germline V gene. CDR3 length: 14 residues.

The chain couples TRBV6-1 to TRBJ2-5, with D possibly TRBD2 on 5 matching bases. This CDR3 is 13 amino acids long. The germline V gene has CDR1 MNHNS and CDR2 SASEGT. The V end was cut by 3 bases, the J end by 1 base, with 6 bases between. The CDR3 DNA sequence: TGTGCCAGCAGTGAGGACTTCCAAGAGACCCAGTACTTC. Its protein is CASSEDFQETQYF.

V and J are TRBV6-1 and TRBJ1-1, with 8 bases that match TRBD1. Trimming took 0 bases from V and 1 from J; bases not matched to a gene: 4. The germline V gene encodes CDR1 MNHNS and CDR2 SASEGT. The CDR3 has 16 residues. The DNA of the CDR3 is TGTGCCAGCAGTGAAGCGCAGGGGGCCGGGAACACTGAAGCTTTCTTT. Translating gives CASSEAQGAGNTEAFF.

The chain combines TRBV7-3 with TRBJ1-4; TRBD1 matches at 12 bases. The CDR3 sequence is 15 residues long. Losses at the gene ends were 5 bases for V and 6 bases for J; bases not matched to a gene: 4. Germline loops: CDR1 SGHTA, CDR2 FQGTGA. For the CDR3, the DNA is TGTGCCAGCAGCCCGGGACAGGGGGCCCATGAAAAACTGTTTTTT. Translated: CASSPGQGAHEKLFF.

The chain combines TRBV7-2 with TRBJ2-2; D might be TRBD2 (6 bases). The CDR3 is 15 residues long. With 5 bases removed from V and 6 bases from J, the gap between germline ends came to 16 bases. Germline loops: CDR1 SGHTA, CDR2 FQGNSA. CDR3 protein: CASSPTRESPGELFF. The DNA for the CDR3 is TGTGCCAGCAGCCCGACTCGGGAGTCTCCCGGGGAGCTGTTTTTT.

The chain employs TRBV5-5 and TRBJ2-1; 10 bases align to TRBD1. After removal of 5 bases from V and 9 bases from J, the junction contained 2 bases not matched to a gene. CDR1 and CDR2 from the germline V gene are SGHKS and YYEKEE (reference sequence). The CDR3 consists of 12 residues. The CDR3 region is CASRTGGGEQFF. The CDR3 nucleotides are TGTGCCAGCAGGACAGGGGGCGGTGAGCAGTTCTTC.

This rearrangement joins TRBV7-9 to TRBJ2-7, with 7 bases aligning to TRBD1. Trimming removed 4 bases from V and 0 bases from J; junction bases left unmatched: 3. The germline V gene encodes CDR1 SEHNR and CDR2 FQNEAQ (reference sequence). CDR3 length: 14 residues. The CDR3 sequence: CASSSRQGSYEQYF. The DNA of the CDR3 is TGTGCCAGCAGCTCCAGACAGGGCTCCTACGAGCAGTACTTC.

In DNA, the CDR3 is TGTGCCAGCAGCGAGAGCGGGACTTACAATGAGCAGTTCTTC. It translates to CASSESGTYNEQFF. The chain is built from TRBV11-2 and TRBJ2-1; 7 bases are shared with TRBD2. The germline CDR1 and CDR2 sequences are SGHAT and FQNNGV. J was trimmed by 4 bases and V by 5 bases; bases with no gene match: 5. This CDR3 comprises 14 residues. The entire variable domain, with the rest obtained from reference TRBV11-2 and TRBJ2-1, is as follows: EAGVAQSPRYKIIEKRQSVAFWCNPISGHATLYWYQQILGQGPKLLIQFQNNGVVDDSQLPKDRFSAERLKGVDSTLKIQPAKLEDSAVYLCASSESGTYNEQFFGPGTRLTVL.

The chain links TRBV27 to TRBJ2-2; 11 nucleotides align to TRBD2. CDR3 length: 16 residues. The trim removed 5 bases at V and 7 bases at J, leaving 9 bases unmatched. Germline CDR1 and CDR2: MNHEY and SMNVEV (reference sequence). CDR3 sequence (DNA): TGTGCCAGCAGTGCCTCGACTAGCGGGGTTGGCGGGGAGCTGTTTTTT. The encoded protein is CASSASTSGVGGELFF.

The chain joins TRBV9 to TRBJ2-1; D uncertain. Germline CDR1 is SGDLS and CDR2 is YYNGEE. V lost 0 bases and J lost 6, with 7 bases in between. The CDR3 runs 13 residues. CDR3 loop: CASSVGQFNEQFF. The CDR3 DNA follows: TGTGCCAGCAGCGTAGGGCAGTTCAATGAGCAGTTCTTC.

The chain combines TRBV19 with TRBJ2-2; 10 positions agree with TRBD2. Germline V lookup: CDR1 LNHDA, CDR2 SQIVND (reference sequence). CDR3 size: 16 residues. V dropped 4 bases and J dropped 5; count of bases not matched to a gene: 7. CDR3 DNA: TGTGCCAGTAGTAAGACTGCTAGCGGGAGAACCGGGGAGCTGTTTTTT. Its translation: CASSKTASGRTGELFF. Supplemented by reference TRBV19 and TRBJ2-2, the full variable domain reads DGGITQSPKYLFRKEGQNVTLSCEQNLNHDAMYWYRQDPGQGLRLIYYSQIVNDFQKGDIAEGYSVSREKKESFPLTVTSAQKNPTAFYLCASSKTASGRTGELFFGEGSRLTVL.